This TCR beta chain was identified during a study of cytomegalovirus exposure and HLA in healthy donors. This PCR relied on a set of 60 Vbeta primers and 13 Jbeta primers. Clones were read by immunoSEQ multiplex PCR, and TCRdb kept only the in-frame ones, dropping some. The table includes about 160,000 clones, 84% detected once. CDR3 length: 17 amino acids. The germline gives CDR1 SGDLS, CDR2 YYNGEE. V was clipped by 0 bases and J by 7 bases; unmatched bases: 14. Sequenced: PBMCs. This chain uses TRBV9 with TRBJ2-5; 8 nucleotides align to TRBD2. This sequence was found in a man aged 25-45 years in good health and CMV-seronegative. The CDR3 loop reads CASSVDNTGGPRATQYF. In nucleotides, the CDR3 is TGTGCCAGCAGCGTAGACAATACGGGAGGGCCTCGAGCGACCCAGTACTTC.